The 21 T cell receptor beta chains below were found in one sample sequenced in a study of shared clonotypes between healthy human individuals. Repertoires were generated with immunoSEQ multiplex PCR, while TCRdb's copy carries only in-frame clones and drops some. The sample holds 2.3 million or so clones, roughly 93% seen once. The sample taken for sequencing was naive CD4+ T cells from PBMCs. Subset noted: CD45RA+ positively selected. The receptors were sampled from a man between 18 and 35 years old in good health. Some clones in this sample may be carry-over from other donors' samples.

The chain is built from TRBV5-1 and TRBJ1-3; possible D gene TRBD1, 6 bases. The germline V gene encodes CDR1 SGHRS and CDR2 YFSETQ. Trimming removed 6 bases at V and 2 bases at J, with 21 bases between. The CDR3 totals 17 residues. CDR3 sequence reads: CASKIGGGSTPGNTIYF. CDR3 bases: TGCGCCAGCAAGATTGGAGGGGGTTCCACGCCTGGAAACACCATATATTTT.

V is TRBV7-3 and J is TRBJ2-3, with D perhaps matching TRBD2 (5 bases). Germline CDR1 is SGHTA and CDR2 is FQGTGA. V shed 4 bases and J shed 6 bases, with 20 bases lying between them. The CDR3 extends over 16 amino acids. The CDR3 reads CASSSNIAPGGDTQYF. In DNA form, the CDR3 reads TGTGCCAGCAGCTCCAATATAGCGCCGGGCGGGGATACGCAGTATTTT.

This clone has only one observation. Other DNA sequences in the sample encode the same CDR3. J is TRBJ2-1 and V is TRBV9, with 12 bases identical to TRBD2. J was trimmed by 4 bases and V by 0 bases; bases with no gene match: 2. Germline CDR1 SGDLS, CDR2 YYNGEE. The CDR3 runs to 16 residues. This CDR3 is CASSVGLAGVYNEQFF. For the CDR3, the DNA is TGTGCCAGCAGCGTAGGACTAGCGGGAGTTTACAATGAGCAGTTCTTC.

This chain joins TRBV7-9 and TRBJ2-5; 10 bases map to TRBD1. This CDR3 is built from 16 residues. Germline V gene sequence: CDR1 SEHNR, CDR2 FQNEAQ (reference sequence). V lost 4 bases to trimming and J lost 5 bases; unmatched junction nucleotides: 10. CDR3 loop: CASSSGGDRGRETQYF. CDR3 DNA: TGTGCCAGCAGCTCCGGCGGGGACAGGGGTCGGGAGACCCAGTACTTC.

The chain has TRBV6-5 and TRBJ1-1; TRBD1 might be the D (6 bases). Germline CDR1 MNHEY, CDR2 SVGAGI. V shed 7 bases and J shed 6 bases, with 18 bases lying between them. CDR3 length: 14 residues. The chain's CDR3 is CASTRPGVSSEAFF. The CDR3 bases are TGTGCCAGCACCCGTCCAGGGGTAAGCTCTGAAGCTTTCTTT.

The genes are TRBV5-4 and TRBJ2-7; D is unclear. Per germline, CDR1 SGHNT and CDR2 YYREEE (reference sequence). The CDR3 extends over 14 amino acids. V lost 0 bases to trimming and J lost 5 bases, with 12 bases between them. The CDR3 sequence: CASSLGGWPDEQYF. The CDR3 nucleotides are TGTGCCAGCAGCTTGGGGGGATGGCCTGACGAGCAGTACTTC.

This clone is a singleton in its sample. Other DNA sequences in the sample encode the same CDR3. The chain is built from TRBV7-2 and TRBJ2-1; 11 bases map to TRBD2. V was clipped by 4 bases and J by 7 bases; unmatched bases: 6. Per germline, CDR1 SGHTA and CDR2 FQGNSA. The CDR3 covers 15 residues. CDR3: CASSYLAGGLNEQFF. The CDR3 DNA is TGTGCCAGCAGCTATTTAGCGGGAGGGTTAAATGAGCAGTTCTTC.

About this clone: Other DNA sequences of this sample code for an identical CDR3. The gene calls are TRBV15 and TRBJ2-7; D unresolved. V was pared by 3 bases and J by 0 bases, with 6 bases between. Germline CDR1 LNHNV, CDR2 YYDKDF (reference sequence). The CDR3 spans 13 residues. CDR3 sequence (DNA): TGTGCCACCAGCAGGGTGGGCTCCTACGAGCAGTACTTC. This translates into CATSRVGSYEQYF.

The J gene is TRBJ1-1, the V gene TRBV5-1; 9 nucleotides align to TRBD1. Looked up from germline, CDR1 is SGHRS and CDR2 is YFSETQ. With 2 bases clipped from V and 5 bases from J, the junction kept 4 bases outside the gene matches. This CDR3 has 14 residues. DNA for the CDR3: TGCGCCAGCAGCTTCGGGACAGGGTGGACTGAAGCTTTCTTT. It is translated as CASSFGTGWTEAFF. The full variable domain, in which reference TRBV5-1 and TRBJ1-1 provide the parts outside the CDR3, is KAGVTQTPRYLIKTRGQQVTLSCSPISGHRSVSWYQQTPGQGLQFLFEYFSETQRNKGNFPGRFSGRQFSNSRSEMNVSTLELGDSALYLCASSFGTGWTEAFFGQGTRLTVV.

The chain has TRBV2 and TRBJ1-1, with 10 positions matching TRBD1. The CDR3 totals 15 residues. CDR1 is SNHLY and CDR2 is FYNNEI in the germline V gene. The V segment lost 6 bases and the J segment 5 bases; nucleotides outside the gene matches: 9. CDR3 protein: CASRTRTGGRTEAFF. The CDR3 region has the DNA TGTGCCAGCAGAACCAGGACAGGGGGTCGAACTGAAGCTTTCTTT.

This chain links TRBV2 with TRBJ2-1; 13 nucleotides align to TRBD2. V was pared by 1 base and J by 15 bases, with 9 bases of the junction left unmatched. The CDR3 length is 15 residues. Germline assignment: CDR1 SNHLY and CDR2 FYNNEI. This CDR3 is CASSEEGLAGIRGFF. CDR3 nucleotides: TGTGCCAGCAGTGAAGAGGGACTAGCGGGAATTAGAGGGTTCTTC. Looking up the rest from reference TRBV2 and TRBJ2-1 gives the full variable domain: EPEVTQTPSHQVTQMGQEVILRCVPISNHLYFYWYRQILGQKVEFLVSFYNNEISEKSEIFDDQFSVERPDGSNFTLKIRSTKLEDSAMYFCASSEEGLAGIRGFFGPGTRLTVL.

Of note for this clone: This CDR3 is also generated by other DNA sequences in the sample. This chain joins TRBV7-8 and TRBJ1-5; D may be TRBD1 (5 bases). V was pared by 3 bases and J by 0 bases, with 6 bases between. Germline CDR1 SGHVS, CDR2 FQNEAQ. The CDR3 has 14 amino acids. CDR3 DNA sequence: TGTGCCAGCAGCTTCAGGGATAGCAATCAGCCCCAGCATTTT. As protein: CASSFRDSNQPQHF.

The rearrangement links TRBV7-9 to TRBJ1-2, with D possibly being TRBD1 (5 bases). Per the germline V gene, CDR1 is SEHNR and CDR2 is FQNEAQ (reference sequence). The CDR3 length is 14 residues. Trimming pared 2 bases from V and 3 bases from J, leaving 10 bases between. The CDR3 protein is CASSLIPRDYGYTF. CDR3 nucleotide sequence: TGTGCCAGCAGCTTAATCCCCAGGGACTATGGCTACACCTTC.

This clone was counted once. Here the CDR3 DNA reads TGTGCCAGCACGATGACTAGCGGGTCCCCCTACGAGCAGTACTTC. This encodes CASTMTSGSPYEQYF. The rearrangement links TRBV28 to TRBJ2-7; TRBD2 agrees at 10 bases. The trim removed 7 bases at V and 2 bases at J, leaving 8 bases unmatched. There are 15 residues in the CDR3. Looked up from germline, CDR1 is MDHEN and CDR2 is SYDVKM.

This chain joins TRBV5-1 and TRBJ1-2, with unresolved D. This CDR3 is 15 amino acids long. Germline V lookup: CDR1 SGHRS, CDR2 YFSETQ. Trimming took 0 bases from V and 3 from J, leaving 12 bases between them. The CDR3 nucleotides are TGCGCCAGCAGCTTGGTACCACCAGGCGACTATGGCTACACCTTC. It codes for CASSLVPPGDYGYTF. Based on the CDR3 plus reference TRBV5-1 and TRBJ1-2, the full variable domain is KAGVTQTPRYLIKTRGQQVTLSCSPISGHRSVSWYQQTPGQGLQFLFEYFSETQRNKGNFPGRFSGRQFSNSRSEMNVSTLELGDSALYLCASSLVPPGDYGYTFGSGTRLTVV.

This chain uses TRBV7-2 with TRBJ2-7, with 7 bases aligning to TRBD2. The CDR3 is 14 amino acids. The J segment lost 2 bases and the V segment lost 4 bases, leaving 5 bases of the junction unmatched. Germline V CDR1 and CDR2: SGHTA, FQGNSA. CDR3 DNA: TGTGCCAGCAGCTCCTGGGAGGGCCCCTACGAGCAGTACTTC. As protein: CASSSWEGPYEQYF.

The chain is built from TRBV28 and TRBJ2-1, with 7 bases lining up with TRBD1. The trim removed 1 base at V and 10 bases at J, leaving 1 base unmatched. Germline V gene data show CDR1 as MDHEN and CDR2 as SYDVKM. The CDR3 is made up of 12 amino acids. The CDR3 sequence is CASSLLGQEQFF. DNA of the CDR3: TGTGCCAGCAGTTTATTGGGACAGGAGCAGTTCTTC.

The chain's CDR3 is CASSEARGGATNEKLFF. The CDR3 nucleotides read TGTGCCAGCAGTGAAGCGCGGGGTGGGGCAACTAATGAAAAACTGTTTTTT. V gene TRBV6-1 combines with J gene TRBJ1-4; D call uncertain. Trimming stripped 0 bases from V and 0 bases from J, with 11 bases between. Germline CDR1 MNHNS, CDR2 SASEGT. The CDR3 is made up of 17 amino acids.

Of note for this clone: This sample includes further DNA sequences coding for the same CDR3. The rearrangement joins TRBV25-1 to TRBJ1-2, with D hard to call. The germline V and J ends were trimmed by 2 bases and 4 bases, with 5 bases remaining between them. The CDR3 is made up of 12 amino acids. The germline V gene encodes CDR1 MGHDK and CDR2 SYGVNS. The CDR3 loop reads CASSEAGYGYTF. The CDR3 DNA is TGTGCCAGCAGTGAAGCCGGCTATGGCTACACCTTC.

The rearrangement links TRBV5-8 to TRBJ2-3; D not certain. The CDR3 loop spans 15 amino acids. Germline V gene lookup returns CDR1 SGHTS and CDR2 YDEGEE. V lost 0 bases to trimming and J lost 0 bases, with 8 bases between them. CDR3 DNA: TGTGCCAGCAGCTTGGACAGAACTAGCACAGATACGCAGTATTTT. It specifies CASSLDRTSTDTQYF.

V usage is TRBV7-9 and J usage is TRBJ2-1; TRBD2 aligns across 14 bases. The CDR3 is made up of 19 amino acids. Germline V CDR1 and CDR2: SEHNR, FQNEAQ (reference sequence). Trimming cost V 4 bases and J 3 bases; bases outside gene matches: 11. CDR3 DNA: TGTGCCAGCAGCTCCCCGGGACTAGCGGGAGTGCCGGTCTACAATGAGCAGTTCTTC. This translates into CASSSPGLAGVPVYNEQFF.